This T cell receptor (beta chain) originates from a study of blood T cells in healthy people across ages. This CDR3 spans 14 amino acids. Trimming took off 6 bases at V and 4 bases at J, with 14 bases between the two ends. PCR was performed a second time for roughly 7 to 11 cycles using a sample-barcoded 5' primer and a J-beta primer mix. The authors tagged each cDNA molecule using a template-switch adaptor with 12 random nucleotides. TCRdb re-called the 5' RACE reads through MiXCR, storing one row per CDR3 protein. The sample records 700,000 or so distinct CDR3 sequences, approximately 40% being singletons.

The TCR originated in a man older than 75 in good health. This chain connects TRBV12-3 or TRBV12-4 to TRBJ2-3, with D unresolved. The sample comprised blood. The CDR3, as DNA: TGTGCCAGCAGGCTAAGTGCGAGAGCAGATACGCAGTATTTT. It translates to CASRLSARADTQYF.